This T cell receptor beta chain stems from a study of control samples from healthy donors and cancer patients. The CDR3 spans 16 residues. Per the germline V gene, CDR1 is MNHEY and CDR2 is SVGEGT. Unmatched junction bases numbered 6, after V lost 1 base and J lost 5 bases. Clones were sequenced by immunoSEQ multiplex PCR, and TCRdb holds only the in-frame ones, with some missing. This sample has some 94,000 clones; roughly 89% occur once, and the top ten carry less than 10%. The clonotype was recovered from a woman between 50 and 59 years old with colorectal cancer. The chain employs TRBV6-2 or TRBV6-3 and TRBJ2-1; 9 bases are shared with TRBD1. Sequenced sample: PBMCs. The CDR3 spells CASSYLGTGSNNEQFF. In DNA, the CDR3 is TGTGCCAGCAGTTACTTGGGGACAGGGTCCAACAATGAGCAGTTCTTC.